This record covers a single TCR beta chain. In the source study's methods: By means of reference gene primer amplification, nucleated cell counts were estimated. Profiling relied on immunoSEQ multiplex PCR, and the TCRdb table lists in-frame clones only, not all of them. V and J calls and clone size are given by that table; D and trimming were obtained from the DNA. The sample lists around 160,000 clones, just under 80% occurring once. This record comes from a study of blood T cell repertoires in COVID-19. Study details: PBMCs, B-cell-depleted T cells, or T cells provided the cDNA or gDNA that made up the material.

V gave up 3 bases and J gave up 2 bases, with 13 bases separating them. The CDR3 is 15 amino acids. Germline CDR1 LNHDA, CDR2 SQIVND (reference sequence). The sample taken for sequencing was peripheral blood. The chain recombines TRBV19 with TRBJ2-5; tentatively, D is TRBD2 (5 bases). The clonotype originates from a woman aged 80 or over with acute or convalescent COVID-19. The CDR3 protein is CASSIGVTTQETQYF. In DNA form, the CDR3 reads TGTGCCAGTAGTATCGGGGTCACGACACAAGAGACCCAGTACTTC.